This is a list of T cell receptor beta chains from one sample in a study of blood T cells in healthy people across ages. TCRdb called the 5' RACE reads again in MiXCR, with one record for every CDR3 protein. The sample has around 900,000 distinct CDR3 sequences, about 53% seen once. Sequencing was done on a sample of blood. The source is a woman aged 55-70 years in good health. Both conserved end residues are part of each CDR3. A D gene is named only where the DNA matches it firmly. Not every row has a clone size; where given, it reads once, few, many or a size class.

d_gene	abundance	v_gene	j_gene	len	CDR3aa	CDR3nt
-	few	TRBV4-1	TRBJ2-7	13	CASSQPVGPEQYF	TGCGCCAGCAGCCAACCCGTAGGTCCCGAGCAGTACTTC
TRBD1	-	TRBV24-1	TRBJ2-3	15	CATSSGTGITDTQYF	TGTGCCACCAGTTCGGGGACAGGGATAACAGATACGCAGTATTTT
TRBD2	-	TRBV5-1	TRBJ2-3	15	CASSRLAGTTDTQYF	TGCGCCAGCAGTCGGCTAGCGGGAACCACAGATACGCAGTATTTT
TRBD1	-	TRBV3-1	TRBJ2-5	15	CASSPMGTAQETQYF	TGTGCCAGCTCCCCAATGGGGACAGCTCAAGAGACCCAGTACTTC
-	-	TRBV20-1	TRBJ2-7	12	CSAMGLGNEQYF	TGCAGTGCTATGGGACTGGGAAACGAGCAGTACTTC
-	few	TRBV29-1	TRBJ2-3	15	CSLTPIADYTDTQYF	TGCAGTTTAACCCCTATAGCGGATTACACAGATACGCAGTATTTT
-	-	TRBV21-1	TRBJ2-1	12	CARDRVHNEQFF	TGTGCCAGGGACAGGGTACACAATGAGCAGTTCTTC
-	-	TRBV20-1	TRBJ2-7	12	CSATGAPYEQYF	TGCAGTGCTACAGGGGCCCCCTACGAGCAGTACTTC
-	few	TRBV27	TRBJ2-7	15	CASSPSQGWGYEQYF	TGTGCCAGCAGCCCTTCACAGGGTTGGGGCTACGAGCAGTACTTC
TRBD2	-	TRBV3-1	TRBJ2-1	15	CASSWATSGRNEQFF	TGTGCCAGCAGCTGGGCGACTAGCGGGAGAAATGAGCAGTTCTTC
TRBD1	few	TRBV3-1	TRBJ2-7	16	CASSPLHRGNRYEQYF	TGTGCCAGCAGCCCCCTTCACAGGGGTAATCGGTACGAGCAGTACTTC
-	-	TRBV15	TRBJ1-2	14	CATSRGGTARGYTF	TGTGCCACCAGCAGAGGAGGAACAGCGCGTGGCTACACCTTC